This TCR beta chain originates from a study of T cell responses to AZD1222 COVID-19 vaccine. Overall study context: Recipients boosted at about 4 weeks or about 12 weeks are pooled.

The study, taken as a whole, reports: No repertoire was sampled before or during the peak T cell response, only after it. Most donors were white British, females outnumbered males, and clonal diversity was possibly underestimated. Nearly half of the spike-specific TCRs reportedly recognize variant regions that carry no mutations.

About this clone: Antigen: not known.

Produced via immunoSEQ multiplex PCR; TCRdb's table is partial and in-frame only. The sample comprises roughly 78,000 clones, about 82% of which are singletons, and around 3% rests with the top ten. The ends lost 10 bases at V and 6 bases at J; junction bases unmatched: 7. The germline CDR1 and CDR2 sequences are LNHDA and SQIVND (reference sequence). The CDR3 length is 13 residues. V usage is TRBV19 and J usage is TRBJ1-5; 9 bases map to TRBD1. This TCR was sampled from an adult in good health. Source: peripheral blood, taken on day 0 of AZD1222 vaccination. CDR3 residues: CATGQGGIQPQHF. CDR3 sequence (DNA): TGTGCCACGGGACAGGGAGGAATTCAGCCCCAGCATTTT.